This T cell receptor beta chain was identified during a study of identical twins. The CDR3 totals 13 residues. In germline, CDR1 is SNHLY, CDR2 FYNNEI. The V end lost 6 bases, the J end lost 7 bases, and 10 bases lay between the germline ends. This clonotype was seen more than once but under ten times. Its antigen is unknown. Findings of the study overall: Twin-shared out-of-frame alpha sequences were enriched for low generation probability.

TCRdb recomputed calls from the 5' RACE reads with MiXCR, one row per CDR3 protein. The sample has 500,000 to 650,000 distinct CDR3 sequences; 20% to 25% are singletons. The sample was also reused in another study, on yellow fever vaccine responses in identical twins. That work adds: Reportedly, twins' vaccine T cell responses looked partly convergent and partly personalized.

The chain combines TRBV2 with TRBJ1-6; no firm D call. This TCR came from a woman under 30 in good health. Sample: CD4+ T cells sorted from blood. This CDR3 is CASRVGLNSPLHF. CDR3 in DNA: TGTGCCAGCAGGGTGGGCCTCAATTCACCCCTCCACTTT. Using reference TRBV2 and TRBJ1-6 for the parts outside the CDR3, the full variable domain is EPEVTQTPSHQVTQMGQEVILRCVPISNHLYFYWYRQILGQKVEFLVSFYNNEISEKSEIFDDQFSVERPDGSNFTLKIRSTKLEDSAMYFCASRVGLNSPLHFGNGTRLTVT.